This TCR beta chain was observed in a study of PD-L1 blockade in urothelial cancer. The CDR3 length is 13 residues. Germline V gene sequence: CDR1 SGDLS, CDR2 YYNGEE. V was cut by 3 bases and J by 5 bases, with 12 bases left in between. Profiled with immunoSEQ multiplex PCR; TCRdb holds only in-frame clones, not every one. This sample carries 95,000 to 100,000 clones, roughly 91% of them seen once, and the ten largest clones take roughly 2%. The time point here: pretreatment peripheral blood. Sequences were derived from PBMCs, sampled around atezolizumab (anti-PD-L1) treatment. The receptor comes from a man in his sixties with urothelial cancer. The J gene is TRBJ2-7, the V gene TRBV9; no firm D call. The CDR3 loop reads CASSERGTDEQYF. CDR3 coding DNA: TGTGCCAGCAGCGAGAGAGGAACGGACGAGCAGTACTTC.